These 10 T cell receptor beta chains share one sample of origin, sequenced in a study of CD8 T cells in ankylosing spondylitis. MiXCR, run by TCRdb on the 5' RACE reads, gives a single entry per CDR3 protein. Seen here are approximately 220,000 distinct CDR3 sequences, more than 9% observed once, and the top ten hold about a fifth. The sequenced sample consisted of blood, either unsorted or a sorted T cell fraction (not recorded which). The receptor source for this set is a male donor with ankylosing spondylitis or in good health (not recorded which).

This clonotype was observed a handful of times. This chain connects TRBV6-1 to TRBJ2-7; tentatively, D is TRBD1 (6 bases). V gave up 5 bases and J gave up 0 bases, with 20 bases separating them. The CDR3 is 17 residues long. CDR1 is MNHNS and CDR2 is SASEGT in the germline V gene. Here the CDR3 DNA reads TGTGCCAGCAGTCCCTCCGAAAGAGGGGGTTTCTCCTACGAGCAGTACTTC. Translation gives CASSPSERGGFSYEQYF.

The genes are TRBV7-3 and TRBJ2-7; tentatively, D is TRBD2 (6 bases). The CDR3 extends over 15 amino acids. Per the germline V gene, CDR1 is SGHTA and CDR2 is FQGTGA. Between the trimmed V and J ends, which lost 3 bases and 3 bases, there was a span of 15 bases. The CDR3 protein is CASSFSPEGSYEQYF. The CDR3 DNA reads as TGTGCCAGCAGCTTTTCCCCGGAGGGAAGCTACGAGCAGTACTTC.

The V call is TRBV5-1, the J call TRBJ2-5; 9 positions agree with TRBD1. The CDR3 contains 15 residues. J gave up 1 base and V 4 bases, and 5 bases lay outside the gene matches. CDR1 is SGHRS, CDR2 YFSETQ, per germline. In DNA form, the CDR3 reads TGCGCCAGCAGCAGGACAGGGGATCCCCAAGAGACCCAGTACTTC. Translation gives CASSRTGDPQETQYF.

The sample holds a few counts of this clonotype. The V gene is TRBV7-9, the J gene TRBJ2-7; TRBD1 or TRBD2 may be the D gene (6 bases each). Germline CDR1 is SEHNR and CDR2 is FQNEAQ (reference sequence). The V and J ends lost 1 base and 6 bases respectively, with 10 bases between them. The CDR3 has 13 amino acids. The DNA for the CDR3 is TGTGCCAGCAGCTTAGTGACGGGGGCCGAGCAGTACTTC. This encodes CASSLVTGAEQYF.

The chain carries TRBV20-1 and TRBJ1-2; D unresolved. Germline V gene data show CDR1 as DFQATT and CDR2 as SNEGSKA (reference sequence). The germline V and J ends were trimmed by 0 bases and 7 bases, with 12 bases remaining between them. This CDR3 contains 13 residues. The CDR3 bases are TGCAGTGCTAGAGAGGTCCCGATCGGTGGCTACACCTTC. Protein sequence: CSAREVPIGGYTF.

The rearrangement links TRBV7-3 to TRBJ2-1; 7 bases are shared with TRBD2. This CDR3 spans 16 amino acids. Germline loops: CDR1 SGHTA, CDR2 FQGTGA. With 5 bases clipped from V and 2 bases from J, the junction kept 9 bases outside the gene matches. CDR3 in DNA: TGTGCCAGCAGCCGTCAAGCGGGGTTCCCCTACAATGAGCAGTTCTTC. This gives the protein CASSRQAGFPYNEQFF. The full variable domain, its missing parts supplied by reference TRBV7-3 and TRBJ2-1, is GAGVSQTPSNKVTEKGKYVELRCDPISGHTALYWYRQSLGQGPEFLIYFQGTGAADDSGLPNDRFFAVRPEGSVSTLKIQRTERGDSAVYLCASSRQAGFPYNEQFFGPGTRLTVL.

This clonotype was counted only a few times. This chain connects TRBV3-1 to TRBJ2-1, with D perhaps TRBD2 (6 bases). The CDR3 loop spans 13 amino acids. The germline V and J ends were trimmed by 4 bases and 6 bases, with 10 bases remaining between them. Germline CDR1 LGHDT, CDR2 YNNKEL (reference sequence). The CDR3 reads CASSLMRGNEQFF. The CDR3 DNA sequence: TGTGCCAGCAGCCTGATGCGGGGCAATGAGCAGTTCTTC.

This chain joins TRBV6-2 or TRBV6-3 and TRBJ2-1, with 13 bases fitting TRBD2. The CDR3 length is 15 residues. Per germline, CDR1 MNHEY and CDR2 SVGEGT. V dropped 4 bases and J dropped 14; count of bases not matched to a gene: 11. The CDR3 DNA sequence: TGTGCCAGCAGTTCAATATCACTAGCGGGGGGGCTGGAGTTCTTC. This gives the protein CASSSISLAGGLEFF.

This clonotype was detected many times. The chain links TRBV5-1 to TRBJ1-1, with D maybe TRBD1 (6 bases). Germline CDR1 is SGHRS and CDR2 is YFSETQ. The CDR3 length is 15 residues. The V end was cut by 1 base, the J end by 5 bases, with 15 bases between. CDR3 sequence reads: CASSLSSRGDTEAFF. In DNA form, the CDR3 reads TGCGCCAGCAGCTTGTCGTCCAGGGGTGATACTGAAGCTTTCTTT.

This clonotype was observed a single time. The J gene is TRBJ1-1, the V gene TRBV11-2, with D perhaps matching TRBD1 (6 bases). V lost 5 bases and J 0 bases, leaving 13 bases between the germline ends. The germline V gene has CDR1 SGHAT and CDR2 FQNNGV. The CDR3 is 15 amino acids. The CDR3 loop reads CASSVGGRVNTEAFF. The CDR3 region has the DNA TGTGCCAGCAGCGTAGGGGGGAGAGTGAACACTGAAGCTTTCTTT.